The T cell receptor beta chain described here comes from a study of T-cell memory formation after mild COVID-19. TCRdb independently ran MiXCR on the 5' RACE reads; one entry per CDR3 protein. The repertoire has roughly 580,000 distinct CDR3 sequences, approximately 18% of them found once; the top ten carry about 12%. Looked up from germline, CDR1 is SGHRS and CDR2 is YFSETQ. The CDR3 is 13 amino acids. Trimming shortened V by 7 bases and J by 5 bases, and 13 bases separated the two germline ends. In its sample, this clonotype was seen a few times. The sequencing sample was made of PBMCs or a T cell subset sorted from them (not recorded which). The TCR was taken from an adult woman who had mild COVID-19 (a few samples of this study predate the infection). Cell type and time point are not known. The chain is built from TRBV5-1 and TRBJ2-1; no firm D call. The DNA of the CDR3 is TGCGCCAGCTACCCAGATAGGGACAATGAGCAGTTCTTC. Translation gives CASYPDRDNEQFF.